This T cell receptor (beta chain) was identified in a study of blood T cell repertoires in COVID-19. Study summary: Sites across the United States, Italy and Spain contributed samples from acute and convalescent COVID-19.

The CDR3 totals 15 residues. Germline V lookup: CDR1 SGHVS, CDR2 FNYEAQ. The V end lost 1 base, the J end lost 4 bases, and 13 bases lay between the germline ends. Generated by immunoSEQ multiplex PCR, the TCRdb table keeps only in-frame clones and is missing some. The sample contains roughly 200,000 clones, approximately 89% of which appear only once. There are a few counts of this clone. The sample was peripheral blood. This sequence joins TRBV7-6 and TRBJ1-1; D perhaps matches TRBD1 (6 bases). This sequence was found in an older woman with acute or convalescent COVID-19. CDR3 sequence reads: CASSLEGGSVTEAFF. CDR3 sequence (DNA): TGTGCCAGCAGCTTAGAAGGGGGAAGCGTCACTGAAGCTTTCTTT.